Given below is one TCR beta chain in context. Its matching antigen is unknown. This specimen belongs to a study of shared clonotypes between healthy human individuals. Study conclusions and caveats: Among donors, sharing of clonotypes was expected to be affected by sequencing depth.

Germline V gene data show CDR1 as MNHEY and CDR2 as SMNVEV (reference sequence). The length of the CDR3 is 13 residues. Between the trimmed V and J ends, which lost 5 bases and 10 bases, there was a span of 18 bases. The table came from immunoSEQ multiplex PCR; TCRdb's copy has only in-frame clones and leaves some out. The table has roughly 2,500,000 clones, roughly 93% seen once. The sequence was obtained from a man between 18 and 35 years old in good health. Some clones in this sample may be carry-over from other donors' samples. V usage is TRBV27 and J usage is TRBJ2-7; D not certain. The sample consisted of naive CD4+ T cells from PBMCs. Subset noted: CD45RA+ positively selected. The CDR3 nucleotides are TGTGCCAGCAGTCTGAGCAGAGCCCCTGTCCAGTACTTC. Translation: CASSLSRAPVQYF.